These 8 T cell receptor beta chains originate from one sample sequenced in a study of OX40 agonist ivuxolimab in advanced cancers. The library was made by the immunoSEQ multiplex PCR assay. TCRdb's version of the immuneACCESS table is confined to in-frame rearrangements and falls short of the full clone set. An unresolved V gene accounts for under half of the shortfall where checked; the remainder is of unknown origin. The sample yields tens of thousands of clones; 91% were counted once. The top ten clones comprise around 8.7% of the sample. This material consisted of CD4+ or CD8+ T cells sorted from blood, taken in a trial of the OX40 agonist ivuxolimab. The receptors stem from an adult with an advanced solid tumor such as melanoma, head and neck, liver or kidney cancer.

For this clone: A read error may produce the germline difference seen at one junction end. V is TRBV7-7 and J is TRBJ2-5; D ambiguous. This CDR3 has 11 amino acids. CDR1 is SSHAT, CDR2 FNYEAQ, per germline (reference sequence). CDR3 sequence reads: CASSFLETQYF. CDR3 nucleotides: TGTGCTAGCAGCTTTCTAGAGACCCAGTACTTC.

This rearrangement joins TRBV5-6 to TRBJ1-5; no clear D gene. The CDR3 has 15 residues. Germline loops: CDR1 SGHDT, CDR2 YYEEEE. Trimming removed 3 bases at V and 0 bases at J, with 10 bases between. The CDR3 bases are TGTGCCAGCAGCTCCCTTTTGAATAGCAATCAGCCCCAGCATTTT. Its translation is CASSSLLNSNQPQHF.

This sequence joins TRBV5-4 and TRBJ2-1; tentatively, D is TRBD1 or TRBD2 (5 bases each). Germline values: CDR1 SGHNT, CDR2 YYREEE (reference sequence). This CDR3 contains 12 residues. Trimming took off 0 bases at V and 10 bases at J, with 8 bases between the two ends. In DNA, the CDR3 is TGTGCCAGCAGCTTGGGTGAGGGGGAGCAGTTCTTC. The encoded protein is CASSLGEGEQFF.

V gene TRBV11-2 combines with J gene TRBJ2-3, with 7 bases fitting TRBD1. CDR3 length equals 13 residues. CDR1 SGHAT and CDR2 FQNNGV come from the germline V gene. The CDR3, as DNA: TGTGTAGACAGGGAATACAACACAGATACGCAGTATTTT. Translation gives CVDREYNTDTQYF.

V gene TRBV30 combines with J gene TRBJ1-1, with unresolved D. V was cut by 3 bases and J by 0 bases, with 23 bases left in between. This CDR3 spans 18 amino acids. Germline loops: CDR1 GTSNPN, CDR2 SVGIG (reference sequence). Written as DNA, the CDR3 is TGTGCCTGGAGCCAAAGGGCAGGCACCCAAGGTATGAACACTGAAGCTTTCTTT. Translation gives CAWSQRAGTQGMNTEAFF.

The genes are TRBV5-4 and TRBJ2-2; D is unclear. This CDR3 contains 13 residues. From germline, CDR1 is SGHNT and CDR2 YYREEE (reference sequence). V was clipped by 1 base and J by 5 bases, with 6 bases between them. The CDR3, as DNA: TGTGCCAGCAGCTTGTGGGTTACCGGGGAGCTGTTTTTT. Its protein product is CASSLWVTGELFF. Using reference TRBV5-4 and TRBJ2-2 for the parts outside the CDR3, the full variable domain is ETGVTQSPTHLIKTRGQQVTLRCSSQSGHNTVSWYQQALGQGPQFIFQYYREEENGRGNFPPRFSGLQFPNYSSELNVNALELDDSALYLCASSLWVTGELFFGEGSRLTVL.

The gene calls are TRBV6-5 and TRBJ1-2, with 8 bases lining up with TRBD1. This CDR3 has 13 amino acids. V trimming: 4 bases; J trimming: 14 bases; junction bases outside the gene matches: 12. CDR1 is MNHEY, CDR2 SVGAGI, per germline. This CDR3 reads CASSFGTGLPKTF. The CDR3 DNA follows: TGTGCCAGCAGTTTCGGGACAGGCCTCCCTAAAACCTTC.

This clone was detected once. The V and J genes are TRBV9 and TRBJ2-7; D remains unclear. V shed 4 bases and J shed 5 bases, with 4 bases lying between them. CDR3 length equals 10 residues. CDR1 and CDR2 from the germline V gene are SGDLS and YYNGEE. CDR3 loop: CASSWNEQYF. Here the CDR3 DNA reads TGTGCCAGCAGCTGGAACGAGCAGTACTTC.